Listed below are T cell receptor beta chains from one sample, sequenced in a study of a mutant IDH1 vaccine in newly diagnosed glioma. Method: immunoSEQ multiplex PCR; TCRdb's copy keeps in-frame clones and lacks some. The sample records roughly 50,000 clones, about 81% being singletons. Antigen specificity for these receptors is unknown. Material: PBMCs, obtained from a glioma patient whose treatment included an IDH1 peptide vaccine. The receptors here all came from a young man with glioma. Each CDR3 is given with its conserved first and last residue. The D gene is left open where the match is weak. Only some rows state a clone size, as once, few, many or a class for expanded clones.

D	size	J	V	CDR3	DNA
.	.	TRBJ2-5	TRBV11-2	CASSLEGETQYF	TGTGCCAGCAGCTTAGAGGGCGAGACCCAGTACTTC
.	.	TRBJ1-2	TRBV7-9	CAGTSGLGIDYGYTF	TGTGCCGGCACCTCAGGGCTGGGGATAGACTATGGCTACACCTTC
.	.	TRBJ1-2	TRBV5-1	CASSHTKDGYTF	TGCGCCAGCAGCCACACAAAGGATGGCTACACCTTC
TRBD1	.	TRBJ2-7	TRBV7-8	CASSLKGQATYEQYF	TGTGCCAGCAGCTTGAAGGGACAGGCAACCTACGAGCAGTACTTC
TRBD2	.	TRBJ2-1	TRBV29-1	CSVEGQRGGYNEQFF	TGCAGCGTTGAGGGTCAGCGGGGGGGCTACAATGAGCAGTTCTTC
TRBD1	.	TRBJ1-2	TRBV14	CASSQGRTGGGNYGYTF	TGTGCCAGCAGCCAAGGAAGGACAGGGGGCGGCAACTATGGCTACACCTTC
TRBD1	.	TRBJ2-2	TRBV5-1	CASSARQGAGTGELFF	TGCGCCAGCAGCGCCCGACAGGGGGCCGGCACCGGGGAGCTGTTTTTT
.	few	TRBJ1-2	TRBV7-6	CASSPYSTEGYTF	TGTGCCAGCAGCCCCTATAGCACTGAGGGCTACACCTTC
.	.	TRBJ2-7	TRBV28	CASSLSGLVSYEQYF	TGTGCCAGCAGTTTATCTGGTTTAGTCTCCTACGAGCAGTACTTC
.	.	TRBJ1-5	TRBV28	CASRGGDQPQHF	TGTGCCAGCAGGGGGGGGGATCAGCCCCAGCATTTT
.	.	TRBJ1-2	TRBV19	CASSMGLQGGYTF	TGTGCCAGTAGTATGGGGCTCCAGGGTGGCTACACCTTC
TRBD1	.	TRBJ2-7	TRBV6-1	CASSEGIGQGIYEQYF	TGTGCCAGCAGTGAAGGGATCGGACAGGGGATCTACGAGCAGTACTTC
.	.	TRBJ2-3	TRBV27	CASSLRFNRADTQYF	TGTGCCAGCAGTTTAAGATTCAACAGGGCAGATACGCAGTATTTT
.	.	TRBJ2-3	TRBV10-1	CASSDGGGLQDTQYF	TGCGCCAGCAGTGACGGCGGGGGCCTTCAAGATACGCAGTATTTT